These T cell receptor beta chains were read from a single sample in a study of cytomegalovirus exposure and HLA in healthy donors. Profiling relied on immunoSEQ multiplex PCR, and the TCRdb table lists in-frame clones only, not all of them. The repertoire holds 200,000 to 250,000 clones, 80% to 90% seen once, with approximately 2.8% in the top ten. Sequenced sample: PBMCs. Every receptor here comes from a man aged 25-45 years in good health and CMV-seronegative. Each CDR3 is given with its conserved first and last residue. D genes are given only for firm matches. Not all rows give a size; the values are once, few, many and, for expanded clones, a class.

j_gene | abundance | v_gene | d_gene | CDR3aa | CDR3nt
TRBJ2-1 | . | TRBV7-9 | . | CASSSWTDLGEQFF | TGTGCCAGCAGCTCCTGGACTGACTTGGGTGAGCAGTTCTTC
TRBJ2-2 | . | TRBV7-6 | TRBD1 | CASSFVGQGFTGELFF | TGTGCCAGCAGCTTCGTGGGACAGGGATTCACCGGGGAGCTGTTTTTT
TRBJ1-5 | once | TRBV27 | . | CASSPSGINQPQHF | TGTGCCAGCAGTCCGTCGGGGATCAATCAGCCCCAGCATTTT
TRBJ1-5 | . | TRBV27 | . | CASSLSSGFQPQHF | TGTGCCAGCAGTTTATCTTCGGGGTTCCAGCCCCAGCATTTT
TRBJ2-5 | . | TRBV18 | . | CASSPPEGRETQYF | TGTGCCAGCTCACCACCGGAGGGCCGAGAGACCCAGTACTTC
TRBJ2-4 | . | TRBV4-2 | TRBD2 | CASSRPQAGAPGKNIQYF | TGTGCCAGCAGCCGGCCCCAAGCGGGGGCACCGGGCAAAAACATTCAGTACTTC
TRBJ1-2 | . | TRBV15 | . | CATSRGPGETGYTF | TGTGCCACCAGCAGGGGCCCCGGGGAAACTGGCTACACCTTC
TRBJ2-7 | . | TRBV27 | . | CASSLTGSSYEQYF | TGTGCCAGCAGTTTAACAGGGAGCTCCTACGAGCAGTACTTC
TRBJ2-7 | once | TRBV5-1 | TRBD1 | CASSLRGQGSGEQYF | TGCGCCAGCAGCTTAAGGGGACAGGGCTCCGGGGAGCAGTACTTC
TRBJ2-7 | . | TRBV5-1 | TRBD2 | CASSLASGAYEQYF | TGCGCCAGCAGCTTGGCTAGCGGGGCCTACGAGCAGTACTTC
TRBJ2-1 | . | TRBV6-4 | TRBD2 | CASSEGGFTSGGPYNEQFF | TGTGCCAGCAGTGAGGGGGGATTTACTAGCGGGGGGCCCTACAATGAGCAGTTCTTC
TRBJ1-3 | . | TRBV6-1 | . | CASSSGTRGRNTIYF | TGTGCCAGCAGCTCCGGGACAAGGGGGAGAAACACCATATATTTT
TRBJ2-1 | . | TRBV28 | . | CASKGPGLYNEQFF | TGTGCCAGCAAGGGCCCAGGACTATACAATGAGCAGTTCTTC
TRBJ2-7 | . | TRBV6-1 | . | CASSEAGQGEQYF | TGTGCCAGCAGTGAAGCAGGGCAGGGCGAGCAGTACTTC
TRBJ2-7 | . | TRBV7-3 | . | CASSLSKDTYEQYF | TGTGCCAGCAGCCTATCTAAGGACACCTACGAGCAGTACTTC
TRBJ1-1 | few | TRBV5-1 | . | CASSVKGQLTEAFF | TGCGCCAGCAGCGTAAAGGGGCAGCTCACTGAAGCTTTCTTT
TRBJ1-1 | . | TRBV2 | . | CASSEVRVRNTEAFF | TGTGCCAGCAGTGAGGTCAGGGTTAGGAACACTGAAGCTTTCTTT
TRBJ1-4 | . | TRBV28 | TRBD1 | CASSPRQGPNEKLFF | TGTGCCAGCAGTCCACGACAGGGGCCTAATGAAAAACTGTTTTTT
TRBJ1-2 | . | TRBV6-4 | . | CASSDYGRGYGYTF | TGTGCCAGCAGTGACTATGGAAGGGGATATGGCTACACCTTC
TRBJ1-6 | . | TRBV9 | . | CASSVRGSYNSPLHF | TGTGCCAGCAGCGTACGAGGATCCTATAATTCACCCCTCCACTTT
TRBJ2-2 | . | TRBV28 | TRBD1 | CASSAIPGGAPNTGELFF | TGTGCCAGCAGCGCGATTCCAGGGGGCGCCCCGAACACCGGGGAGCTGTTTTTT
TRBJ2-1 | . | TRBV15 | . | CATSRDLQRNEQFF | TGTGCCACCAGCAGAGATCTACAGCGGAATGAGCAGTTCTTC
TRBJ2-3 | . | TRBV2 | TRBD2 | CASSDRLAGNEDTQYF | TGTGCCAGCAGTGATAGACTAGCTGGGAATGAGGATACGCAGTATTTT
TRBJ2-7 | . | TRBV18 | TRBD1 | CASSRRDSYEQYF | TGTGCCAGCTCACGAAGGGACAGTTACGAGCAGTACTTC
TRBJ1-2 | . | TRBV19 | TRBD1 | CASSTRGQQDGYTF | TGTGCCAGTAGTACCCGGGGACAGCAGGATGGCTACACCTTC
TRBJ2-3 | . | TRBV2 | TRBD2 | CASGETSILDTQYF | TGTGCCAGCGGAGAGACTAGCATTCTTGATACGCAGTATTTT
TRBJ1-6 | . | TRBV7-2 | TRBD1 | CASSLFWGGTDYNSPLHF | TGTGCCAGCAGCTTATTCTGGGGTGGGACAGACTATAATTCACCCCTCCACTTT
TRBJ2-7 | . | TRBV5-1 | . | CASSSGEPTYEQYF | TGCGCCAGCAGCTCTGGAGAACCCACCTACGAGCAGTACTTC
TRBJ1-2 | . | TRBV7-9 | . | CASSFTPLVALYGYTF | TGTGCCAGCAGCTTTACGCCCCTGGTAGCCCTATATGGCTACACCTTC
TRBJ2-4 | once | TRBV6-5 | . | CASSSRGGIQYF | TGTGCCAGCAGTTCTAGGGGAGGTATTCAGTACTTC
TRBJ2-7 | . | TRBV7-9 | . | CASSHDPQDREYF | TGTGCCAGCAGTCATGACCCACAGGACCGCGAGTACTTC
TRBJ2-7 | . | TRBV11-2 | . | CASSLYQGRNSYEQYF | TGTGCCAGCAGCTTATATCAGGGAAGGAATAGCTACGAGCAGTACTTC
TRBJ1-4 | . | TRBV9 | . | CASSGADGPHEKLFF | TGTGCCAGCAGCGGAGCGGACGGGCCCCATGAAAAACTGTTTTTT
TRBJ2-7 | . | TRBV28 | . | CASLTLAGQRYEQYF | TGTGCCAGCCTAACTTTAGCGGGACAGAGGTACGAGCAGTACTTC
TRBJ1-2 | . | TRBV5-1 | . | CASSLFPDYGYTF | TGCGCCAGCAGCTTGTTTCCTGACTATGGCTACACCTTC
TRBJ1-4 | once | TRBV19 | . | CASSKTAFDEKLFF | TGTGCCAGTAGTAAAACAGCTTTCGATGAAAAACTGTTTTTT
TRBJ2-4 | . | TRBV7-2 | . | CASTSDLGAGNIQYF | TGTGCCAGCACCTCCGATTTGGGGGCTGGAAACATTCAGTACTTC
TRBJ1-6 | . | TRBV4-2 | TRBD1 | CASSQGFRGPEGSNSPLHF | TGTGCCAGCAGCCAAGGTTTCAGGGGGCCCGAGGGTTCTAATTCACCCCTCCACTTT
TRBJ1-5 | . | TRBV2 | TRBD1 | CATGQESNQPQHF | TGTGCCACCGGACAGGAGAGCAATCAGCCCCAGCATTTT